This TCR beta chain is from a study of sequential checkpoint blockade in melanoma. In the study overall: After nivolumab or ipilimumab alone, around 20 patients had week-13 rebiopsies.

CDR3 length: 17 residues. The germline V gene has CDR1 LNHDA and CDR2 SQIVND (reference sequence). V was cut by 5 bases and J by 0 bases, with 14 bases left in between. Treatment meaning: randomized to nivolumab then ipilimumab (arm A) or the reverse (arm B). Assay: immunoSEQ multiplex PCR; the TCRdb copy retains only in-frame clones and omits some. This sample has more than 30,000 clones; around 32% occur once, and the top ten carry about 1.6%. This rearrangement joins TRBV19 to TRBJ1-6; no definite D call. This specimen was tumor tissue (inferred from file names), taken from a patient given nivolumab and ipilimumab in sequence. The TCR originated in a human donor with melanoma. The CDR3 DNA reads as TGTGCCAGTAGTCCCCTGCCCGGGAGCTCCTATAATTCACCCCTCCACTTT. Amino acid sequence: CASSPLPGSSYNSPLHF. Filled out from reference TRBV19 and TRBJ1-6, the complete variable domain reads DGGITQSPKYLFRKEGQNVTLSCEQNLNHDAMYWYRQDPGQGLRLIYYSQIVNDFQKGDIAEGYSVSREKKESFPLTVTSAQKNPTAFYLCASSPLPGSSYNSPLHFGNGTRLTVT.